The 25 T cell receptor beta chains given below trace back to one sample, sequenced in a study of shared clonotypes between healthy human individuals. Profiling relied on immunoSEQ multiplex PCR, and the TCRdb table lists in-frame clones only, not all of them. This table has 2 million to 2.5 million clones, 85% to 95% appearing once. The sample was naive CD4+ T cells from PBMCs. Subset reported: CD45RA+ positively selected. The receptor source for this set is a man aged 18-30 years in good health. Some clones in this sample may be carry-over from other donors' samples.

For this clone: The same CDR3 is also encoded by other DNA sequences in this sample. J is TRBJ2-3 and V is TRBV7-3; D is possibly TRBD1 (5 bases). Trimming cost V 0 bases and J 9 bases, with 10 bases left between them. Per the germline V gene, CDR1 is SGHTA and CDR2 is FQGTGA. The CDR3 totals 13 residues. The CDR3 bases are TGTGCCAGCAGCTTAACGGGGTCAGGGACGCAGTATTTT. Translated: CASSLTGSGTQYF.

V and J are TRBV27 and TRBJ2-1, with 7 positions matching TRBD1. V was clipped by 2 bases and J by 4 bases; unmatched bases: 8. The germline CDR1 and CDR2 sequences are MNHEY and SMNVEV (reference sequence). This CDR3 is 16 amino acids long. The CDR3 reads CASSLATGLLYNEQFF. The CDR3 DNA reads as TGTGCCAGCAGTTTAGCGACAGGGCTATTGTACAATGAGCAGTTCTTC.

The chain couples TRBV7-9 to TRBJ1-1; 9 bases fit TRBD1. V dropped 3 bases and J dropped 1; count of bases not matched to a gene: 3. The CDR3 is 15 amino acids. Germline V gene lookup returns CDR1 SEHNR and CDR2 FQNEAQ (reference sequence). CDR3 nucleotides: TGTGCCAGCAGCTTGCCACAGGGGGCGAACACTGAAGCTTTCTTT. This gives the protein CASSLPQGANTEAFF. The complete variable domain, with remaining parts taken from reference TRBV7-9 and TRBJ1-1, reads DTGVSQNPRHKITKRGQNVTFRCDPISEHNRLYWYRQTLGQGPEFLTYFQNEAQLEKSRLLSDRFSAERPKGSFSTLEIQRTEQGDSAMYLCASSLPQGANTEAFFGQGTRLTVV.

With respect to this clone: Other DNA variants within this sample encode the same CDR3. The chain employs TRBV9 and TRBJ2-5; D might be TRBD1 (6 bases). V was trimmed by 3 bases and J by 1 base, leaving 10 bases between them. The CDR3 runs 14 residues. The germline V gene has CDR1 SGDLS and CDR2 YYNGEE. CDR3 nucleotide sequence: TGTGCCAGCAGCGCCGGACAGAGCCAAGAGACCCAGTACTTC. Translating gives CASSAGQSQETQYF.

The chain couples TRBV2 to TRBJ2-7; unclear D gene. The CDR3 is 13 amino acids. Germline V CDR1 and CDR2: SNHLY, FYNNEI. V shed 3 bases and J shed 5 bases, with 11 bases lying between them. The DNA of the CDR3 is TGTGCCAGCAGTGACTTGTACGGCCACGAGCAGTACTTC. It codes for CASSDLYGHEQYF.

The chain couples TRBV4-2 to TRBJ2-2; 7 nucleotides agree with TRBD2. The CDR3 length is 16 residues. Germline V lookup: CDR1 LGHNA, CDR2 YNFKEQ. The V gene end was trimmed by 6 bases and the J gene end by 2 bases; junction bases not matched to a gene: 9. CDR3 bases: TGTGCCAGCAGTCGCCGAGCGGGAATAAACACCGGGGAGCTGTTTTTT. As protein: CASSRRAGINTGELFF.

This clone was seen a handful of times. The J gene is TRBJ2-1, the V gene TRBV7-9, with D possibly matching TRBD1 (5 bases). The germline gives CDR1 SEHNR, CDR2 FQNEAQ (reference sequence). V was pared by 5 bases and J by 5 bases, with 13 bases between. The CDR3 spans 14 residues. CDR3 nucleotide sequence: TGTGCCAGCAGCCTAGGGGCCAGCCACAATGAGCAGTTCTTC. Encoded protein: CASSLGASHNEQFF.

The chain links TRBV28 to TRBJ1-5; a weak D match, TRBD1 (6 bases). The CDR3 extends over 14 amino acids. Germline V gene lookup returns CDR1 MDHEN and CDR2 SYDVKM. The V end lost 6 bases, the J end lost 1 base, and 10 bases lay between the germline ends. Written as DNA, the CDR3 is TGTGCCAGCAGCGGACAGCAGAGCAATCAGCCCCAGCATTTT. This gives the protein CASSGQQSNQPQHF. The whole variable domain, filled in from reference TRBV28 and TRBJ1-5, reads DVKVTQSSRYLVKRTGEKVFLECVQDMDHENMFWYRQDPGLGLRLIYFSYDVKMKEKGDIPEGYSVSREKKERFSLILESASTNQTSMYLCASSGQQSNQPQHFGDGTRLSIL.

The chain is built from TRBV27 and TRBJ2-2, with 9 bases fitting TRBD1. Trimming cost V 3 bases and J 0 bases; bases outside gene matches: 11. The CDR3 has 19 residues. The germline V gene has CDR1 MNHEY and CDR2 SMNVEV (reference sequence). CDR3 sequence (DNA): TGTGCCAGCAGTTTCAGATGGACAGGGGAAAGCGCGAACACCGGGGAGCTGTTTTTT. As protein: CASSFRWTGESANTGELFF.

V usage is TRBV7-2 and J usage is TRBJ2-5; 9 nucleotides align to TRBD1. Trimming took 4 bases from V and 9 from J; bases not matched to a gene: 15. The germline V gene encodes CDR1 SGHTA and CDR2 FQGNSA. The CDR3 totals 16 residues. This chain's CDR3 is CASSSPGQGARQPQYF. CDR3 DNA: TGTGCCAGCAGCTCACCGGGACAGGGCGCCCGCCAGCCCCAGTACTTC.

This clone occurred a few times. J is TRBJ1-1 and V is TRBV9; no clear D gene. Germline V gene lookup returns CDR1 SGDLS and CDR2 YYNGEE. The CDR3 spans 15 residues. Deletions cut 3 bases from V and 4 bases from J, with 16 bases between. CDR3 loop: CASSGSIPWGTEAFF. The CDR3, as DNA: TGTGCCAGCAGCGGATCCATCCCGTGGGGCACTGAAGCTTTCTTT.

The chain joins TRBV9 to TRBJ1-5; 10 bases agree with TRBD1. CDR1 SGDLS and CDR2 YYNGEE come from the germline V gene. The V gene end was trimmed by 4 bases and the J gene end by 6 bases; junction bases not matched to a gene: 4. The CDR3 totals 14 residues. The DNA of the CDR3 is TGTGCCAGCAGCTTGACAGGGGGCGGTCAGCCCCAGCATTTT. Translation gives CASSLTGGGQPQHF.

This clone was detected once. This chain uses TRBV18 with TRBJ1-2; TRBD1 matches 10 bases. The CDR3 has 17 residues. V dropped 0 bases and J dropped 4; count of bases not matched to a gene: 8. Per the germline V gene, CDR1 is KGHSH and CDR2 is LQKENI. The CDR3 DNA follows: TGTGCCAGCTCACCACCGCGCGGTGGGACAGGGGCCTATGGCTACACCTTC. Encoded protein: CASSPPRGGTGAYGYTF.

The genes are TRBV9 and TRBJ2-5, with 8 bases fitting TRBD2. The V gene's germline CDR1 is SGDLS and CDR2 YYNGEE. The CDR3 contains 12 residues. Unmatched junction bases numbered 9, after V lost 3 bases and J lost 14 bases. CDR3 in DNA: TGTGCCAGCAGCGCGCGGGGGGCCGATTTATACTTC. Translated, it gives CASSARGADLYF. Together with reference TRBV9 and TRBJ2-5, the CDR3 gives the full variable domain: DSGVTQTPKHLITATGQRVTLRCSPRSGDLSVYWYQQSLDQGLQFLIQYYNGEERAKGNILERFSAQQFPDLHSELNLSSLELGDSALYFCASSARGADLYFGPGTRLLVL.

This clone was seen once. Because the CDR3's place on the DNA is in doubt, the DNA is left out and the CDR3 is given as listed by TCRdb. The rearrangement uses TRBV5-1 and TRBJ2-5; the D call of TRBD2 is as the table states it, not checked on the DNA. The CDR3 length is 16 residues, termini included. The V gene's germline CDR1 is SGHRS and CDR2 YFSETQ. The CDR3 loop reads CASSPGFGPGEETQYF.

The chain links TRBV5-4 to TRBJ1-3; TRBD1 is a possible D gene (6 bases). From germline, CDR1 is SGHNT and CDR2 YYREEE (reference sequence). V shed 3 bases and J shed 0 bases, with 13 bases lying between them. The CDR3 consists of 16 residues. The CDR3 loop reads CASSSGRGYSGNTIYF. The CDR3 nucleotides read TGTGCCAGCAGCTCTGGAAGGGGGTACTCTGGAAACACCATATATTTT.

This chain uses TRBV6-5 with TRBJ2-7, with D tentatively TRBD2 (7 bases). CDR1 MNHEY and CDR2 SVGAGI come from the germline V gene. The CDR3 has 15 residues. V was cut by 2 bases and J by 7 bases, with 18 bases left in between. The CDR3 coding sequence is TGTGCCAGCAGTTACAGGGGGGGCGTAGAGGAGGAGCAGTACTTC. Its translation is CASSYRGGVEEEQYF.

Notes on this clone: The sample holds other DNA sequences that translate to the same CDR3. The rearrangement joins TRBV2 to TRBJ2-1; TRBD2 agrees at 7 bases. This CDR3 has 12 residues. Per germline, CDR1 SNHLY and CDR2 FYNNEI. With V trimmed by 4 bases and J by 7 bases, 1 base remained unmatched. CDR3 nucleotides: TGTGCCAGCAGTGGACTAGCTAATGAGCAGTTCTTC. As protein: CASSGLANEQFF. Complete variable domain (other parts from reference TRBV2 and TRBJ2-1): EPEVTQTPSHQVTQMGQEVILRCVPISNHLYFYWYRQILGQKVEFLVSFYNNEISEKSEIFDDQFSVERPDGSNFTLKIRSTKLEDSAMYFCASSGLANEQFFGPGTRLTVL.

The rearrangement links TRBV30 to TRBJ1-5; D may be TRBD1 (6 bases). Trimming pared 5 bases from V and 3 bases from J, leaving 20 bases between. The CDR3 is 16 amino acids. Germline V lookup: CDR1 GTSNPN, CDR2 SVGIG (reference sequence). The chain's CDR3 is CAWALGGRGSNQPQHF. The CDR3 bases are TGTGCCTGGGCACTGGGAGGCAGGGGATCCAATCAGCCCCAGCATTTT.

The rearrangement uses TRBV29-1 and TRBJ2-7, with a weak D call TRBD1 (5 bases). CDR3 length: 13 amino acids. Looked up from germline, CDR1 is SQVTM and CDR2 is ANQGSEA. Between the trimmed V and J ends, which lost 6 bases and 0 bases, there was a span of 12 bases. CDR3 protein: CSVTGRTSYEQYF. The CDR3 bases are TGCAGCGTCACAGGACGGACCTCCTACGAGCAGTACTTC.

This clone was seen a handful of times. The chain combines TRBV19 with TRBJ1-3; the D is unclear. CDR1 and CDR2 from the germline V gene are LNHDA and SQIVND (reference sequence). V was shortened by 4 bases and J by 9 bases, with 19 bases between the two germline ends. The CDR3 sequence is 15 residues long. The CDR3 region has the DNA TGTGCCAGTAGTACCTCGATCTCTGGAGGGAGCACCATATATTTT. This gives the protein CASSTSISGGSTIYF.

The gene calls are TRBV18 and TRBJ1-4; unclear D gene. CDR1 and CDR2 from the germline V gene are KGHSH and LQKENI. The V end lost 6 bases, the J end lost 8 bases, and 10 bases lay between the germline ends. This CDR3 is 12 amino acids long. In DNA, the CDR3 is TGTGCCAGCTCTCCGACCCGGGAAAAACTGTTTTTT. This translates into CASSPTREKLFF.

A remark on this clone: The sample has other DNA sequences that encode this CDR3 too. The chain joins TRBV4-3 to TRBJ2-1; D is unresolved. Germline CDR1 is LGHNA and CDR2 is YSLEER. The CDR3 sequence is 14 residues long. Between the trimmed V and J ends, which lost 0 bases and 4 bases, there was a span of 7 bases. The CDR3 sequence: CASSQDQQYNEQFF. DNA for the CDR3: TGCGCCAGCAGCCAAGATCAACAATACAATGAGCAGTTCTTC.

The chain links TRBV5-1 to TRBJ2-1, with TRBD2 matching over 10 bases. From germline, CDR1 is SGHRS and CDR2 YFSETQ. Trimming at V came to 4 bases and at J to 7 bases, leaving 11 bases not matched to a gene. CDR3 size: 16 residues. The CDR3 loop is CASSLRAGGPANEQFF. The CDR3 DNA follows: TGCGCCAGCAGCCTACGAGCGGGAGGGCCGGCGAATGAGCAGTTCTTC.

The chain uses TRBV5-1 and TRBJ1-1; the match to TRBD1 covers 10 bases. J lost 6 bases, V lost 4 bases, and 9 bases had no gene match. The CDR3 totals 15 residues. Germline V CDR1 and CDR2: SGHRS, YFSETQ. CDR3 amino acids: CASSPRPGQGPEAFF. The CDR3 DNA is TGCGCCAGCAGCCCACGACCGGGACAGGGGCCTGAAGCTTTCTTT.